This TCR beta chain was sequenced during a study of CD8 T cells in ankylosing spondylitis. TCRdb processed the 5' RACE reads anew with MiXCR; each CDR3 protein has one entry. Of some 37,000 distinct CDR3 sequences listed, around an eighth are singletons. This CDR3 is built from 13 residues. V was pared by 0 bases and J by 10 bases, with 10 bases between. Germline CDR1 is SGDLS and CDR2 is YYNGEE. This clonotype was picked up a small number of times. The clonotype originates from a male donor with ankylosing spondylitis. The chain is built from TRBV9 and TRBJ2-2, with D perhaps being TRBD1 or TRBD2 (5 bases each). The sequenced sample consisted of synovial fluid, either unsorted or a sorted T cell fraction (not recorded which). This CDR3 is CASSVGGTQELFF. In DNA, the CDR3 is TGTGCCAGCAGCGTAGGAGGGACCCAGGAGCTGTTTTTT. Complete variable domain (other parts from reference TRBV9 and TRBJ2-2): DSGVTQTPKHLITATGQRVTLRCSPRSGDLSVYWYQQSLDQGLQFLIQYYNGEERAKGNILERFSAQQFPDLHSELNLSSLELGDSALYFCASSVGGTQELFFGEGSRLTVL.